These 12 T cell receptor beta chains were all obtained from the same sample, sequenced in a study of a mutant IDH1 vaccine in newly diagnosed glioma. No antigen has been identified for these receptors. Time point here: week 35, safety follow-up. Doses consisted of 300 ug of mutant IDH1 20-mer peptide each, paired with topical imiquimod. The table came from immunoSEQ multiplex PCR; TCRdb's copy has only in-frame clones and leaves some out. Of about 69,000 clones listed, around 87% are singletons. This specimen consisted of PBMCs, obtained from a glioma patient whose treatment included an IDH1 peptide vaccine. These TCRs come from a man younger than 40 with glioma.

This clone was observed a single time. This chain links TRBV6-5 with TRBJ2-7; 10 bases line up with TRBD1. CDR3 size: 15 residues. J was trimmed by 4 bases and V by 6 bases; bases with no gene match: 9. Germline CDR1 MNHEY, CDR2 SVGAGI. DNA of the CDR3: TGTGCCAGCAGGATGGCCCGGGACAGGGGATACGAGCAGTACTTC. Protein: CASRMARDRGYEQYF.

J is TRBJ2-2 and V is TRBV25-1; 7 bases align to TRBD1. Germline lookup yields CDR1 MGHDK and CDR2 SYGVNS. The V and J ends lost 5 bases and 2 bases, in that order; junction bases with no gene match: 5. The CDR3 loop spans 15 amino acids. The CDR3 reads CASSLRGRNTGELFF. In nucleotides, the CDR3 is TGTGCCAGCAGTTTAAGGGGGCGAAACACCGGGGAGCTGTTTTTT.

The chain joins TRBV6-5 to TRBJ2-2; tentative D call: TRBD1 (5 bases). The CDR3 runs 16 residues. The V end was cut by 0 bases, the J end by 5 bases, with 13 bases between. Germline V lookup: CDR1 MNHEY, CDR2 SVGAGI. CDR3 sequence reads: CASSYSSGRVTGELFF. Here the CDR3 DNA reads TGTGCCAGCAGTTACTCGAGTGGCAGGGTAACCGGGGAGCTGTTTTTT.

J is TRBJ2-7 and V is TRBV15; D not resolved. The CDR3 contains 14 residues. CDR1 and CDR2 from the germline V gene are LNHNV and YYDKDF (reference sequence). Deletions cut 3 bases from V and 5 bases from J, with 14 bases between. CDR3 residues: CATSRDGPVNEQYF. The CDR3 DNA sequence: TGTGCCACCAGCAGGGACGGTCCCGTGAACGAGCAGTACTTC.

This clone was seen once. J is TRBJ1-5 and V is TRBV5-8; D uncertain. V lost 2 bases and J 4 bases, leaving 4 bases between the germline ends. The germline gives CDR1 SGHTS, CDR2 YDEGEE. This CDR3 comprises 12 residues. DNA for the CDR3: TGTGCCAGCAGCTTATGGAATCAGCCCCAGCATTTT. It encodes CASSLWNQPQHF.

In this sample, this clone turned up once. In DNA, the CDR3 is TGTGCCAGCAGCTTAGACCACAGGGGTGGCTACACCTTC. Protein product: CASSLDHRGGYTF. The chain uses TRBV14 and TRBJ1-2; 7 positions agree with TRBD1. The CDR3 is 13 residues long. Germline CDR1 and CDR2: SGHDN and FVKESK. The junction had 7 bases not matched to a gene; V was cut back by 5 bases and J by 7 bases.

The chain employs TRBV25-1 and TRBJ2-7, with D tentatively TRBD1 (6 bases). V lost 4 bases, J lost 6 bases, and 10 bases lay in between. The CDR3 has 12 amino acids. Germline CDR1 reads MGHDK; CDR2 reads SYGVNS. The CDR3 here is CASSGLQGEQYF. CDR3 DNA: TGTGCCAGCAGTGGTCTACAGGGCGAGCAGTACTTC.

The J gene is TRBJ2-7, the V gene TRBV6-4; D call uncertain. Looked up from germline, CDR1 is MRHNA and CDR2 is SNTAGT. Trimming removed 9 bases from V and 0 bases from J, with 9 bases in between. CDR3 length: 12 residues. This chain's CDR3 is CARRHNSYEQYF. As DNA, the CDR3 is TGTGCCAGGAGACACAACTCCTACGAGCAGTACTTC.

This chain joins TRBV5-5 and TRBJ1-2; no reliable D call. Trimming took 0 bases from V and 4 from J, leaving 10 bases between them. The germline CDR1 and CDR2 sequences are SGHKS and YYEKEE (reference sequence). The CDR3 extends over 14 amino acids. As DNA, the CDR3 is TGTGCCAGCAGCTTGGGAGTCAGGCTCTATGGCTACACCTTC. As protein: CASSLGVRLYGYTF.

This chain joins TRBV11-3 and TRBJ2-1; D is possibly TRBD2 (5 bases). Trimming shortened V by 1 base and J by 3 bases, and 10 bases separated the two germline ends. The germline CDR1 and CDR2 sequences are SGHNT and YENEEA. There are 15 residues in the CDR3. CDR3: CASSLGRTDYNEQFF. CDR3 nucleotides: TGTGCCAGCAGCTTAGGGAGGACTGACTACAATGAGCAGTTCTTC.

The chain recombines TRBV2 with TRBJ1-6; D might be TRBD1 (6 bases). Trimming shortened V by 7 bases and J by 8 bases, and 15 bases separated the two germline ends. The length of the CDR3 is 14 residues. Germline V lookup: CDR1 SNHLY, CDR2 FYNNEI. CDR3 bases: TGTGCCAGCATTCGTAACAGGGCAGATTCACCCCTCCACTTT. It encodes CASIRNRADSPLHF.

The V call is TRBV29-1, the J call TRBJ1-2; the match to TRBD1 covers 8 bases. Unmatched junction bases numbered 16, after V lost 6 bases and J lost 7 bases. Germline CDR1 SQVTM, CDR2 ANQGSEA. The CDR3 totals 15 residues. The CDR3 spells CSVISHFDRGPGYTF. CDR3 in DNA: TGCAGCGTGATCTCCCATTTCGACAGGGGACCTGGCTACACCTTC.